In this sample, the clone carrying this TCR beta chain turned up a few times. Its antigen is not known. This record belongs to a study of T cell repertoires in cytomegalovirus infection. Study in general: Both CMV infection and a matching HLA type were indicated by public TCR beta signatures.

TCRdb reanalysed the reads using MiXCR and keeps one entry per CDR3 protein. The repertoire holds some 700,000 distinct CDR3 sequences, roughly 35% seen once, with 2.8% in the top ten. Broader study findings: Of the TCR beta families, the public ones yielded a cumulative frequency that identified carriers of CMV plus the relevant HLA. What dominated the ex vivo response were HLA-C-restricted CMV-specific TCR beta clonotypes.

The J segment lost 8 bases and the V segment lost 6 bases, leaving 15 bases of the junction unmatched. The CDR3 sequence is 16 residues long. The origin of this receptor is a human donor in good health (CMV status not recorded). Some clones in this sample may be carry-over from other donors' samples. Sequencing was done on a sample of PBMCs. J is TRBJ2-1 and V is TRBV12-3 or TRBV12-4; 8 bases line up with TRBD1. The CDR3 sequence: CASSPLGGQGFHEQFF. In nucleotides, the CDR3 is TGTGCCAGCAGCCCATTGGGTGGACAGGGATTCCATGAGCAGTTCTTC.